A single sample gave rise to the 30 T cell receptor beta chains below, sequenced in a study of CD8+CD57+ T cells in acquired aplastic anemia. Genomic DNA, serving as template, underwent TCR beta VDJ and CDR3 profiling. One entry per CDR3 protein, called by TCRdb with MiXCR from the reads. The sample gives over 200,000 distinct CDR3 sequences, roughly 57% of which show up once; 25% to 30% is in the top ten. Sequencing input: sorted CD4+, CD8+, or CD8+CD57+ T cells (not recorded which) from PBMCs. The receptors were gathered from a human donor in good health.

The chain has TRBV6-6 and TRBJ2-1, with D possibly matching TRBD1 (5 bases). The CDR3 is made up of 16 amino acids. Germline assignment: CDR1 MNHNY and CDR2 SVGAGI (reference sequence). Trimming cost V 4 bases and J 0 bases, with 13 bases left between them. CDR3 sequence reads: CASSSGRGSSYNEQFF. CDR3 nucleotides: TGTGCCAGCAGTTCTGGAAGGGGATCCTCCTACAATGAGCAGTTCTTC.

The J gene is TRBJ2-7, the V gene TRBV5-1; 8 nucleotides match TRBD1. The CDR3 length is 14 residues. V dropped 4 bases and J dropped 3; count of bases not matched to a gene: 6. Germline CDR1 SGHRS, CDR2 YFSETQ. The CDR3 reads CASSPRTGFYEQYF. Written as DNA, the CDR3 is TGCGCCAGCAGCCCCCGGACAGGGTTCTACGAGCAGTACTTC.

A few counts support this clonotype. The chain joins TRBV9 to TRBJ2-2, with D perhaps matching TRBD1 (5 bases). V was trimmed by 3 bases and J by 3 bases, leaving 9 bases between them. In germline, CDR1 is SGDLS, CDR2 YYNGEE. CDR3 length equals 14 residues. The CDR3 loop reads CASSGTSHTGELFF. The CDR3 DNA reads TGTGCCAGCAGCGGGACAAGCCACACCGGGGAGCTGTTTTTT.

This clonotype has a single count. The CDR3 protein is CASSELRAASTDTQYF. The CDR3, as DNA: TGTGCCAGCAGTGAATTACGGGCAGCTAGCACAGATACGCAGTATTTT. V gene TRBV25-1 combines with J gene TRBJ2-3; D is ambiguous. CDR1 and CDR2 (germline): MGHDK, SYGVNS. The V end was cut by 1 base, the J end by 0 bases, with 11 bases between. The length of the CDR3 is 16 residues.

This clonotype was picked up many times. The chain links TRBV5-1 to TRBJ1-4; no definite D call. The CDR3 consists of 17 residues. Germline values: CDR1 SGHRS, CDR2 YFSETQ. Trimming removed 5 bases at V and 2 bases at J, with 19 bases between. The CDR3 DNA reads TGCGCCAGCAGGTTGAGCCACAACCCGGTCACTAATGAAAAACTGTTTTTT. This sequence encodes CASRLSHNPVTNEKLFF.

V usage is TRBV4-1 and J usage is TRBJ2-3, with D perhaps TRBD2 (6 bases). CDR3 length: 14 amino acids. From germline, CDR1 is MGHRA and CDR2 YSYEKL. The V end was cut by 5 bases, the J end by 0 bases, with 9 bases between. This chain's CDR3 is CASSYSGSTDTQYF. Written as DNA, the CDR3 is TGCGCCAGCAGCTATAGCGGAAGCACAGATACGCAGTATTTT.

CDR3 nucleotides: TGCAGTGCAACACATCGACAGGGCACTGAAGCTTTCTTT. Protein product: CSATHRQGTEAFF. The genes are TRBV20-1 and TRBJ1-1, with 7 positions matching TRBD1. Per germline, CDR1 DFQATT and CDR2 SNEGSKA (reference sequence). CDR3 length: 13 residues. V lost 6 bases to trimming and J lost 4 bases; unmatched junction nucleotides: 8.

The rearrangement links TRBV6-5 to TRBJ2-6; no reliable D call. Germline CDR1 and CDR2: MNHEY and SVGAGI. V was clipped by 5 bases and J by 3 bases, with 11 bases between them. The CDR3 runs 15 residues. CDR3 DNA: TGTGCCAGCAGTACCCAACTTGGTGGGGCCAACGTCCTGACTTTC. Translated: CASSTQLGGANVLTF.

This clonotype has just one count. The genes are TRBV2 and TRBJ1-4; no reliable D call. CDR3 length equals 13 residues. Germline assignment: CDR1 SNHLY and CDR2 FYNNEI. Trimming left V 8 bases short and J 7 bases short, with 14 bases between. CDR3 sequence (DNA): TGTGCCAGCGCTGACACCCGTGGTGAAAAACTGTTTTTT. Amino acid sequence: CASADTRGEKLFF.

The rearrangement uses TRBV12-3 or TRBV12-4 and TRBJ2-1; 8 bases match TRBD2. This CDR3 spans 17 amino acids. V was pared by 3 bases and J by 0 bases, with 7 bases of the junction left unmatched. For the CDR3, the DNA is TGTGCCAGCAGTTTGGGTAGCGGGGACCGCTCCTACAATGAGCAGTTCTTC. It is translated as CASSLGSGDRSYNEQFF.

This clonotype was recorded many times. The rearrangement uses TRBV29-1 and TRBJ1-2, with D unresolved. This CDR3 spans 11 amino acids. V was cut by 7 bases and J by 4 bases, with 10 bases left in between. CDR1 is SQVTM and CDR2 is ANQGSEA in the germline V gene. The CDR3 DNA sequence: TGCAGCGGTCTTTTCCCCTATGGCTACACCTTC. It yields the protein CSGLFPYGYTF.

This clonotype was picked up many times. This chain links TRBV6-5 with TRBJ2-7, with 7 bases that match TRBD1. CDR1 and CDR2 (germline): MNHEY, SVGAGI. With V trimmed by 2 bases and J by 6 bases, 4 bases remained unmatched. CDR3 length equals 13 residues. In nucleotides, the CDR3 is TGTGCCAGCAGTTACGCAGGGACAGCCGAGCAGTACTTC. It yields the protein CASSYAGTAEQYF.

The chain has TRBV20-1 and TRBJ2-5, with D perhaps matching TRBD1 (5 bases). The CDR3 length is 14 residues. V lost 6 bases to trimming and J lost 4 bases, with 18 bases between them. The germline V gene has CDR1 DFQATT and CDR2 SNEGSKA (reference sequence). The CDR3 DNA reads as TGCAGTGCGGACCCCCAGTGGGGCGGAGAGACCCAGTACTTC. Translated: CSADPQWGGETQYF.

V usage is TRBV29-1 and J usage is TRBJ2-3, with no clear D. V dropped 3 bases and J dropped 2 bases, with 9 bases sitting between them. The CDR3 runs to 13 residues. Germline loops: CDR1 SQVTM, CDR2 ANQGSEA. CDR3 in DNA: TGCAGCGTTGATGGTGGGTACACAGATACGCAGTATTTT. Translation: CSVDGGYTDTQYF.

This rearrangement joins TRBV5-1 to TRBJ2-7; D uncertain. The CDR3 covers 12 residues. V dropped 0 bases and J dropped 3 bases, with 4 bases sitting between them. Germline V gives CDR1 SGHRS, CDR2 YFSETQ. CDR3 sequence (DNA): TGCGCCAGCAGCTTGGATCACTACGAGCAGTACTTC. It encodes CASSLDHYEQYF.

The V gene is TRBV15, the J gene TRBJ1-1; D is undetermined. The CDR3 loop spans 18 amino acids. V was clipped by 5 bases and J by 3 bases, with 25 bases between them. Germline V gene lookup returns CDR1 LNHNV and CDR2 YYDKDF (reference sequence). CDR3 protein: CATSSRGKGIGRDTEAFF. The DNA of the CDR3 is TGTGCCACCAGCTCCCGAGGGAAGGGAATTGGCCGAGACACTGAAGCTTTCTTT.

Worth noting for this clonotype: A much larger clone sits a single nucleotide away, making a read error possible. Because it lacks the conserved phenylalanine or tryptophan at the end, this CDR3 is likely a read error. The chain uses TRBV7-9 and TRBJ2-1; the D gene is possibly TRBD2 (5 bases). Germline-derived CDR1 and CDR2 are SEHNR and FQNEAQ (reference sequence). This CDR3 is 13 amino acids long. CDR3 protein: CASSLGGWDEQFS. The CDR3, as DNA: TGCGCCAGCAGCCTGGGCGGGTGGGATGAGCAGTTCTCC.

The V call is TRBV7-3, the J call TRBJ2-3; 7 bases align to TRBD2. Per germline, CDR1 SGHTA and CDR2 FQGTGA. V was pared by 4 bases and J by 0 bases, with 10 bases of the junction left unmatched. The CDR3 runs 17 residues. This CDR3 is CASSSPGLGRSTDTQYF. CDR3 in DNA: TGTGCCAGCAGCTCACCCGGACTAGGACGGAGCACAGATACGCAGTATTTT.

The chain links TRBV7-6 to TRBJ1-1, with 7 bases aligning to TRBD1. Germline CDR1 reads SGHVS; CDR2 reads FNYEAQ. With V trimmed by 0 bases and J by 0 bases, 4 bases remained unmatched. The CDR3 has 16 residues. The CDR3 DNA is TGTGCCAGCAGCTTAGCGGTGGGACAGATGAACACTGAAGCTTTCTTT. Protein: CASSLAVGQMNTEAFF.

Of note for this clonotype: No conserved phenylalanine or tryptophan ends this CDR3, so it is likely a read error. The chain combines TRBV2 with TRBJ2-5; D might be TRBD2 (5 bases). The CDR3 runs 12 residues. CDR1 and CDR2 (germline): SNHLY, FYNNEI. The V end lost 10 bases, the J end lost 5 bases, and 14 bases lay between the germline ends. CDR3 sequence reads: CATSLVVETQYS. The DNA for the CDR3 is TGTGCCACCTCACTAGTGGTTGAGACCCAGTACTCC.

The J gene is TRBJ2-3, the V gene TRBV15, with D possibly TRBD2 on 5 matching bases. Looked up from germline, CDR1 is LNHNV and CDR2 is YYDKDF (reference sequence). The CDR3 covers 16 residues. With 6 bases removed from V and 1 base from J, the gap between germline ends came to 17 bases. CDR3 bases: TGTGCCACCAGTGATTTCAGAGCGGTAGGCACAGATACGCAGTATTTT. This gives the protein CATSDFRAVGTDTQYF.

The genes are TRBV19 and TRBJ1-5; D might be TRBD1 (5 bases). The V end lost 7 bases, the J end lost 6 bases, and 22 bases lay between the germline ends. The germline CDR1 and CDR2 sequences are LNHDA and SQIVND (reference sequence). CDR3 length: 16 amino acids. For the CDR3, the DNA is TGTGCCAGTACCGTTGAGGAGGGATTGGGGGGTCAGCCCCAGCATTTT. Translation: CASTVEEGLGGQPQHF.

The J gene is TRBJ2-2, the V gene TRBV11-2, with 9 bases matching TRBD2. The CDR3 runs 16 residues. V dropped 7 bases and J dropped 2; count of bases not matched to a gene: 8. Germline V gene lookup returns CDR1 SGHAT and CDR2 FQNNGV. The CDR3 here is CASTGGRASNTGELFF. DNA of the CDR3: TGTGCCAGCACAGGCGGGAGGGCGAGTAACACCGGGGAGCTGTTTTTT.

There are many counts of this clonotype. V and J are TRBV7-6 and TRBJ1-1; D gene unclear. This CDR3 is built from 14 residues. Between the trimmed V and J ends, which lost 1 base and 2 bases, there was a span of 8 bases. Looked up from germline, CDR1 is SGHVS and CDR2 is FNYEAQ. The CDR3 DNA follows: TGTGCCAGCAGCTTAGAAGGCATAAACACTGAAGCTTTCTTT. Its protein product is CASSLEGINTEAFF.

This chain uses TRBV7-9 with TRBJ2-5, with D hard to call. CDR1 is SEHNR, CDR2 FQNEAQ, per germline (reference sequence). The CDR3 is 16 residues long. V gave up 6 bases and J gave up 1 base, with 18 bases separating them. CDR3 loop: CASSEVSQRPQETQYF. The CDR3 DNA sequence: TGTGCCAGCAGTGAGGTCAGCCAACGTCCCCAAGAGACCCAGTACTTC.

The chain couples TRBV24-1 to TRBJ2-1; D is perhaps TRBD2 (5 bases). The germline gives CDR1 KGHDR, CDR2 SFDVKD. Trimming left V 4 bases short and J 4 bases short, with 10 bases between. This CDR3 contains 14 residues. In DNA, the CDR3 is TGTGCCACCAGTGACTCCCTAGCTTACAATGAGCAGTTCTTC. It codes for CATSDSLAYNEQFF.

This clonotype was seen just once. The chain recombines TRBV7-8 with TRBJ1-2; 8 bases match TRBD1. The CDR3 loop spans 15 amino acids. Germline V gene data show CDR1 as SGHVS and CDR2 as FQNEAQ. Unmatched junction bases numbered 8, after V lost 2 bases and J lost 6 bases. The CDR3 region has the DNA TGTGCCAGCAGCTTATGGGTTGCAGGGGGCGATGGCTACACCTTC. Protein product: CASSLWVAGGDGYTF.

This chain links TRBV7-6 with TRBJ2-2, with a weak D call TRBD1 (6 bases). The CDR3 runs to 16 residues. Between the trimmed V and J ends, which lost 0 bases and 3 bases, there was a span of 11 bases. Germline CDR1 is SGHVS and CDR2 is FNYEAQ. Here the CDR3 DNA reads TGTGCCAGCAGCTTAGCGAACAGGGTGGACACCGGGGAGCTGTTTTTT. This gives the protein CASSLANRVDTGELFF.

V is TRBV10-3 and J is TRBJ1-1, with D possibly matching TRBD1 (5 bases). Per germline, CDR1 ENHRY and CDR2 SYGVKD. This CDR3 spans 16 amino acids. V was trimmed by 4 bases and J by 4 bases, leaving 19 bases between them. Written as DNA, the CDR3 is TGTGCCATCAGTGGGGGGGTTACTCCCTGGGGCACTGAAGCTTTCTTT. It specifies CAISGGVTPWGTEAFF.

The chain is built from TRBV5-1 and TRBJ1-1; D is unresolved. Per germline, CDR1 SGHRS and CDR2 YFSETQ. The V gene lost 2 bases and the J gene lost 11 bases, with 13 bases spanning the gap. CDR3 length: 12 residues. CDR3 DNA: TGCGCCAGCAGCTTTGGGGTACTTGATGCTTTCTTT. Translating gives CASSFGVLDAFF. Based on the CDR3 plus reference TRBV5-1 and TRBJ1-1, the full variable domain is KAGVTQTPRYLIKTRGQQVTLSCSPISGHRSVSWYQQTPGQGLQFLFEYFSETQRNKGNFPGRFSGRQFSNSRSEMNVSTLELGDSALYLCASSFGVLDAFFGQGTRLTVV.